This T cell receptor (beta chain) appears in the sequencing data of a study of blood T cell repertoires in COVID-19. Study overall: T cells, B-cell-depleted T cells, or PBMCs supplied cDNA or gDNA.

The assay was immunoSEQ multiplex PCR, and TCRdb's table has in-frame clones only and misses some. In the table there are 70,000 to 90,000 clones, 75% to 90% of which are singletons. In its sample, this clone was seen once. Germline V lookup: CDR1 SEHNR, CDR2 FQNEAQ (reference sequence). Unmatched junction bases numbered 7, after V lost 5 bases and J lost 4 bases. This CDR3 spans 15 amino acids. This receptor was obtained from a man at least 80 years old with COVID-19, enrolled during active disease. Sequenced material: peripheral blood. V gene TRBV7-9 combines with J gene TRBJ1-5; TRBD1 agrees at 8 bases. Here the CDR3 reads CASSPDRVGNQPQHF. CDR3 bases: TGTGCCAGCAGCCCGGACAGGGTCGGTAATCAGCCCCAGCATTTT.